The clone carrying this T cell receptor beta chain was detected many times. Its target is unknown. These data come from a study of T-cell reconstitution after alpha-beta-depleted transplantation in children. General study points: T-cell counts and diversity were attributed mostly to newly produced T cells one year after transplant. Several hundred expanded graft clones reportedly gave rise to the alpha-beta T cells present about two months after transplant. In some patients, recipient T cells and intrathymic progenitors surviving conditioning explained high day-60 diversity.

The CDR3 runs to 14 residues. CDR1 is SGHVS and CDR2 is FNYEAQ in the germline V gene. Deletions cut 0 bases from V and 7 bases from J, with 9 bases between. A library of TCRbeta sequences, prepared with unique molecular identifiers, was generated. A single record per CDR3 protein comes from TCRdb applying MiXCR to the PCR reads. The sample has 580,000 or so distinct CDR3 sequences; 20% to 25% are singletons. The sequenced sample was PBMCs, mostly from graft donor cells, obtained 360 days after TCRalphabeta/CD19-depleted stem cell transplant. The source is a boy less than two years old who had a stem cell transplant for acute myeloid leukemia, so the T cells may come from the graft donor. The chain has TRBV7-6 and TRBJ2-2; D may be TRBD2 (5 bases). The CDR3 here is CASSLAPRDGELFF. The CDR3 bases are TGTGCCAGCAGCTTAGCGCCCCGGGACGGGGAGCTGTTTTTT.